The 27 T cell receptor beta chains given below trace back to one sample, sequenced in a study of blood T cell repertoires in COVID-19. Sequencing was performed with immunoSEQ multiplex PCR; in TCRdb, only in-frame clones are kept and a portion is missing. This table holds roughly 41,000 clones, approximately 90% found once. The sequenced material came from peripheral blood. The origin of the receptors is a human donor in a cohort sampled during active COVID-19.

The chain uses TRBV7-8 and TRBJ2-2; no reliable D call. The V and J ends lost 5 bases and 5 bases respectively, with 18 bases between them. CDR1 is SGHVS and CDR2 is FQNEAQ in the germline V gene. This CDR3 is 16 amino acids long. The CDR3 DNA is TGTGCCAGCAGCCCCCCATTGAGGCGTTGGACCGGGGAGCTGTTTTTT. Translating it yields CASSPPLRRWTGELFF. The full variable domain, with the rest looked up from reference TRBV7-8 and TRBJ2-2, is GAGVSQSPRYKVAKRGQDVALRCDPISGHVSLFWYQQALGQGPEFLTYFQNEAQLDKSGLPSDRFFAERPEGSVSTLKIQRTQQEDSAVYLCASSPPLRRWTGELFFGEGSRLTVL.

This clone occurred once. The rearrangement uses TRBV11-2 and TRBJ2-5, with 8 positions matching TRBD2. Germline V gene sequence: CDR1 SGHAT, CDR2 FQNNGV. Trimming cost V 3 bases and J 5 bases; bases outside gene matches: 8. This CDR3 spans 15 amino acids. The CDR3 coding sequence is TGTGCCAGCAGCTTCTATCTAGCGGGTTTGGAGACCCAGTACTTC. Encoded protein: CASSFYLAGLETQYF.

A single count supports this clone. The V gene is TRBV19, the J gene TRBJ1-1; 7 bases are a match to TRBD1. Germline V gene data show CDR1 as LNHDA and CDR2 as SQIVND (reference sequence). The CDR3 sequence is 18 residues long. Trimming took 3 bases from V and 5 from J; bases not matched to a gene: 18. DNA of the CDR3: TGTGCCAGTAGTATTCGGGGGTCAGGGGGAGGCCATGAGACTGAAGCTTTCTTT. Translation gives CASSIRGSGGGHETEAFF.

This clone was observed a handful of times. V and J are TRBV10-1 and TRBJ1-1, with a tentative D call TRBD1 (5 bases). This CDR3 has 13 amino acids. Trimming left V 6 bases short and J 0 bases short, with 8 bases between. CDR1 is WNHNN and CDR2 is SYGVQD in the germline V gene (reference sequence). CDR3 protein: CASSRDLNTEAFF. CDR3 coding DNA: TGCGCCAGCAGCAGGGATTTGAACACTGAAGCTTTCTTT.

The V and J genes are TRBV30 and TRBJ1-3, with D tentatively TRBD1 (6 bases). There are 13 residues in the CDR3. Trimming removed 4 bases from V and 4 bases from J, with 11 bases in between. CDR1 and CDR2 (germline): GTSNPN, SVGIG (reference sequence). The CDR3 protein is CAWINRVGNTIYF. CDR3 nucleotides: TGTGCCTGGATTAACAGGGTGGGAAACACCATATATTTT.

DNA for the CDR3: TGTGCCAGCAGCCAAGATCGGACTAGCGAATCCTACGAGCAGTACTTC. Its translation: CASSQDRTSESYEQYF. The chain employs TRBV3-1 (or the pseudogene TRBV3-2) and TRBJ2-7; TRBD2 aligns across 9 bases. J gave up 1 base and V 0 bases, and 4 bases lay outside the gene matches. CDR1 LGHDT and CDR2 YNNKEL come from the germline V gene (reference sequence). The length of the CDR3 is 16 residues.

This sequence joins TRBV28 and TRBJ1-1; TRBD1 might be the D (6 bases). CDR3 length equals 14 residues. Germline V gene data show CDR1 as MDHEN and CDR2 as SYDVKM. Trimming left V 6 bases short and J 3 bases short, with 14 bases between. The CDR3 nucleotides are TGTGCCAGCAGCCTGACAGGTAGGGACACTGAAGCTTTCTTT. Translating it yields CASSLTGRDTEAFF.

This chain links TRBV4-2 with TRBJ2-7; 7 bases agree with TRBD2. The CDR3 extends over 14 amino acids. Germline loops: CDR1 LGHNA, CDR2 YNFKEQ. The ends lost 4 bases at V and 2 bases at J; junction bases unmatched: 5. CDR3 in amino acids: CASSPRGETYEQYF. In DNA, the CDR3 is TGTGCCAGCAGCCCACGGGGGGAAACCTACGAGCAGTACTTC.

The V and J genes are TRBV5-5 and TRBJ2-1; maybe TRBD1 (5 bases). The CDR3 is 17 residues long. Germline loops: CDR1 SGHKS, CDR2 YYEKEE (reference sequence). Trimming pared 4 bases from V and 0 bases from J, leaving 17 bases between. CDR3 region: CASSRKTGDPSYNEQFF. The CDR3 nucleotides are TGTGCCAGCAGCCGCAAAACAGGCGATCCCTCCTACAATGAGCAGTTCTTC.

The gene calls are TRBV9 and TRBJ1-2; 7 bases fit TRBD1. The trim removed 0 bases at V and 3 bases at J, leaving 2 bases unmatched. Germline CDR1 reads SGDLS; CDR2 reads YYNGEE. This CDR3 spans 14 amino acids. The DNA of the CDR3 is TGTGCCAGCAGCGTAGACAGGGGCGACTATGGCTACACCTTC. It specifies CASSVDRGDYGYTF. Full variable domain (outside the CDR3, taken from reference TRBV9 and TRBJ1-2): DSGVTQTPKHLITATGQRVTLRCSPRSGDLSVYWYQQSLDQGLQFLIQYYNGEERAKGNILERFSAQQFPDLHSELNLSSLELGDSALYFCASSVDRGDYGYTFGSGTRLTVV.

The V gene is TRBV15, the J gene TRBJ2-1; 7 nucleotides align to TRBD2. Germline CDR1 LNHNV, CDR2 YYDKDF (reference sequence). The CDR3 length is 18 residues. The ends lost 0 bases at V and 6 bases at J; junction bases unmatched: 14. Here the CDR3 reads CATSRDQPGGGAGNEQFF. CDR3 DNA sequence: TGTGCCACCAGCAGAGATCAACCCGGGGGAGGGGCCGGCAATGAGCAGTTCTTC.

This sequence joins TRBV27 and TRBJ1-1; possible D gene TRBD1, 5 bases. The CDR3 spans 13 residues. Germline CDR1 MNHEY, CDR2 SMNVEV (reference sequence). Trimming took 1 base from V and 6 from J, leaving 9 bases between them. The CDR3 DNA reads TGTGCCAGCAGTTTATTCGGGGGGGCTGAAGCTTTCTTT. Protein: CASSLFGGAEAFF.

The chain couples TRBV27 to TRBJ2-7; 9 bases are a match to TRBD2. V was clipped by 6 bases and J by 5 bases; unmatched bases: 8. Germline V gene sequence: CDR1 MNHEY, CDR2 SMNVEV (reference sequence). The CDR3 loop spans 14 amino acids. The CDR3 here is CASRLGGRANEQYF. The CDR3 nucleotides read TGTGCCAGCAGACTCGGCGGGAGGGCTAACGAGCAGTACTTC.

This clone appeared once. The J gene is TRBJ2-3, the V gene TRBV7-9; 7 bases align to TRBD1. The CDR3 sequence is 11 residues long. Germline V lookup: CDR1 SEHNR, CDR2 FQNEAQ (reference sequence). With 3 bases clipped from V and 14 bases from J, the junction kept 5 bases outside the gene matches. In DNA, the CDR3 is TGTGCCAGCAGCTTGCAGACAGGGAGGTATTTT. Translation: CASSLQTGRYF.

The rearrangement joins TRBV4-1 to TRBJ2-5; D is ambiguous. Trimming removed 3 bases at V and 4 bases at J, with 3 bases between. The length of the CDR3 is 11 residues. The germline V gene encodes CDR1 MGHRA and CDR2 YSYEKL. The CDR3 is CASSQAETQYF. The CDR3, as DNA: TGCGCCAGCAGCCAGGCAGAGACCCAGTACTTC.

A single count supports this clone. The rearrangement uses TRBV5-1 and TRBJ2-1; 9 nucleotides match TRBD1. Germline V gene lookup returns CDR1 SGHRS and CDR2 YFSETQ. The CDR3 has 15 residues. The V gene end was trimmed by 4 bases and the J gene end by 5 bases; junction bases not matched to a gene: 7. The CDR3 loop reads CASSLDRGWNNEQFF. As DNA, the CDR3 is TGCGCCAGCAGCCTAGACAGGGGGTGGAACAATGAGCAGTTCTTC.

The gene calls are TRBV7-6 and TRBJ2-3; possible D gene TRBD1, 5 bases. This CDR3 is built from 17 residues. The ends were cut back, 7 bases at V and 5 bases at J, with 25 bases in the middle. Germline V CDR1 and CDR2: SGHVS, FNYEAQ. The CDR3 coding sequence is TGTGCCAGCAAAGGTGGGGCGAATTCTCTGCTGGGAGATACGCAGTATTTT. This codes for CASKGGANSLLGDTQYF.

CDR3 DNA sequence: TGCGCCAGCCACGGTTGGGGGCTAGCGGGAGCTACGAGCACAGATACGCAGTATTTT. Its protein product is CASHGWGLAGATSTDTQYF. The V gene is TRBV5-1, the J gene TRBJ2-3; TRBD2 aligns across 10 bases. The V gene end was trimmed by 7 bases and the J gene end by 0 bases; junction bases not matched to a gene: 17. The CDR3 totals 19 residues. Germline lookup yields CDR1 SGHRS and CDR2 YFSETQ.

The CDR3 loop is CASSSGRTSGSYEQYF. CDR3 bases: TGCGCCAGCAGCTCCGGAAGGACTAGCGGGAGTTACGAGCAGTACTTC. This chain links TRBV5-1 with TRBJ2-7, with TRBD2 identical over 13 bases. Germline V gives CDR1 SGHRS, CDR2 YFSETQ. The CDR3 is made up of 16 amino acids. V dropped 3 bases and J dropped 4; count of bases not matched to a gene: 7.

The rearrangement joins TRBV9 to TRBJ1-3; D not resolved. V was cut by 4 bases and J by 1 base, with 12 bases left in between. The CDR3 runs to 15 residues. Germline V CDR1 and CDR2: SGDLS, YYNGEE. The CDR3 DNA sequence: TGTGCCAGCAGCCGGATGGGAGGGTCTGGAAACACCATATATTTT. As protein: CASSRMGGSGNTIYF.

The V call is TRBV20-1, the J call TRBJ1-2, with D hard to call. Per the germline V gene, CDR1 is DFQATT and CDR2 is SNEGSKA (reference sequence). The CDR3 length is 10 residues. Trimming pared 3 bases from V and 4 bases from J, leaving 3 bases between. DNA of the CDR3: TGCAGTGCTAGGAGCTATGGCTACACCTTC. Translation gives CSARSYGYTF.

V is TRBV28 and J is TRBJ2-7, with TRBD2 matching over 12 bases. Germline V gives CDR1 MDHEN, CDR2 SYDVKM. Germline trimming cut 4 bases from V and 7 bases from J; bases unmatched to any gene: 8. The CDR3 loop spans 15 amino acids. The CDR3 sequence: CASSSRLAGVYEQYF. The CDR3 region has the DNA TGTGCCAGCAGTTCGAGACTAGCGGGAGTATATGAGCAGTACTTC.

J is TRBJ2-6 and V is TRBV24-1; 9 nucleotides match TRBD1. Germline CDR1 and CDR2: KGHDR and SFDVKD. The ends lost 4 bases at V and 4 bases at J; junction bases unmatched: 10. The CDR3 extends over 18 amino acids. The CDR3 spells CATSDWGQGEAGANVLTF. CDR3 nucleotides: TGTGCCACCAGTGACTGGGGACAGGGTGAGGCCGGGGCCAACGTCCTGACTTTC.

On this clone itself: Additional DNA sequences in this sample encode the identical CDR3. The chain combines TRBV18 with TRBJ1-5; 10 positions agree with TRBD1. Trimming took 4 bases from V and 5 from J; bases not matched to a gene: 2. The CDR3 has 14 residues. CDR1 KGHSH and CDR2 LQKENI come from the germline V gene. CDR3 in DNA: TGTGCCAGCTCACTGACAGGGGGCGATCAGCCCCAGCATTTT. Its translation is CASSLTGGDQPQHF.

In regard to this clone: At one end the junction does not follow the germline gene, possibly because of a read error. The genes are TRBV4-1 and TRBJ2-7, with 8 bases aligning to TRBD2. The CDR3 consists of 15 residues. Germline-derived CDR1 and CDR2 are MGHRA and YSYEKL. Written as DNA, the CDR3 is TGCGCCAGCACCCAAGGAGTTAGCGGGAACTACGAGCAGTACTTC. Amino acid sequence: CASTQGVSGNYEQYF.

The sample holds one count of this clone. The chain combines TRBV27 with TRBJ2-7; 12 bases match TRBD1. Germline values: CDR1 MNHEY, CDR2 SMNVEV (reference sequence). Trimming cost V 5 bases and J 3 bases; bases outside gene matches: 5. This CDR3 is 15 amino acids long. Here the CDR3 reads CASSRRDRGLYEQYF. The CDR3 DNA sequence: TGTGCCAGCAGTCGCCGGGACAGGGGGCTCTACGAGCAGTACTTC.

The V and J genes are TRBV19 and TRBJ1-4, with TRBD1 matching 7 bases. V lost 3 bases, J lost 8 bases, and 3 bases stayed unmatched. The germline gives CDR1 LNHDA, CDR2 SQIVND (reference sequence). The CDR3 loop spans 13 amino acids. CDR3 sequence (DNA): TGTGCCAGTAGTATCATACAGGGGGAAAAACTGTTTTTT. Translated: CASSIIQGEKLFF.